Each of the 15 T cell receptor beta chains below was sequenced from the same sample in a study of blood T cell repertoires in COVID-19. The table came from immunoSEQ multiplex PCR; TCRdb's copy has only in-frame clones and leaves some out. The data hold over 35,000 clones, with approximately 85% observed a single time. The sample taken for sequencing was peripheral blood. The receptors here all came from a woman at least 80 years old with COVID-19, enrolled during active disease.

The V and J genes are TRBV9 and TRBJ1-1, with D unresolved. The germline V and J ends were trimmed by 4 bases and 1 base, with 17 bases remaining between them. Germline V gene lookup returns CDR1 SGDLS and CDR2 YYNGEE. This CDR3 region has 16 residues. This CDR3 is CASSPAGSGRNTEAFF. CDR3 bases: TGTGCCAGCAGCCCCGCGGGGTCGGGTCGGAACACTGAAGCTTTCTTT. The full variable domain, with the rest looked up from reference TRBV9 and TRBJ1-1, is DSGVTQTPKHLITATGQRVTLRCSPRSGDLSVYWYQQSLDQGLQFLIQYYNGEERAKGNILERFSAQQFPDLHSELNLSSLELGDSALYFCASSPAGSGRNTEAFFGQGTRLTVV.

CDR3 in DNA: TGTGCCAGCAGTTACTCGAGGTTAACCCCGCATATTTACTTC. Protein product: CASSYSRLTPHIYF. This rearrangement joins TRBV6-2 or TRBV6-3 to TRBJ2-7; no firm D call. Trimming stripped 0 bases from V and 13 bases from J, with 19 bases between. CDR1 MNHEY and CDR2 SVGEGT come from the germline V gene. This CDR3 region has 14 residues.

The chain uses TRBV5-4 and TRBJ1-2; no reliable D call. Germline V gene sequence: CDR1 SGHNT, CDR2 YYREEE (reference sequence). V was pared by 4 bases and J by 3 bases, with 10 bases between. This CDR3 spans 13 amino acids. The CDR3 is CASSPGKDYGYTF. The CDR3 region has the DNA TGTGCCAGCAGCCCGGGGAAGGACTATGGCTACACCTTC.

This clone has more than one count but fewer than ten. This chain connects TRBV9 to TRBJ2-1; TRBD2 might be the D (5 bases). Germline V lookup: CDR1 SGDLS, CDR2 YYNGEE. V was cut by 0 bases and J by 7 bases, with 17 bases left in between. This CDR3 has 16 residues. The CDR3 DNA is TGTGCCAGCAGCGTAGTGCCTAGCCCTAATTGGAATGAGCAGTTCTTC. Amino acids: CASSVVPSPNWNEQFF.

This chain joins TRBV3-1 (or the pseudogene TRBV3-2) and TRBJ2-1; D is perhaps TRBD1 (6 bases). The length of the CDR3 is 15 residues. Germline V gives CDR1 LGHDT, CDR2 YNNKEL (reference sequence). The ends were cut back, 4 bases at V and 0 bases at J, with 10 bases in the middle. CDR3 sequence (DNA): TGTGCCAGCAGCCTCAGGGGACACTCCTACAATGAGCAGTTCTTC. Its protein is CASSLRGHSYNEQFF.

This chain links TRBV12-5 with TRBJ2-5; TRBD2 aligns across 12 bases. The V and J ends lost 1 base and 5 bases, in that order; junction bases with no gene match: 2. CDR3 length: 15 amino acids. Germline V gene lookup returns CDR1 LGHNT and CDR2 FRNRAP. The CDR3 region is CASGLGLAGDETQYF. The DNA of the CDR3 is TGTGCTAGTGGTTTGGGACTAGCGGGGGATGAGACCCAGTACTTC.

The V gene is TRBV7-8, the J gene TRBJ1-2; TRBD1 matches 7 bases. Trimming cost V 5 bases and J 4 bases; bases outside gene matches: 10. The CDR3 extends over 15 amino acids. From germline, CDR1 is SGHVS and CDR2 FQNEAQ. The CDR3, as DNA: TGTGCCAGCAGCCTCACCCGGGGACAGACCTATGGCTACACCTTC. It encodes CASSLTRGQTYGYTF.

The V and J genes are TRBV5-5 and TRBJ1-1; 7 bases fit TRBD1. The V gene end was trimmed by 4 bases and the J gene end by 5 bases; junction bases not matched to a gene: 11. CDR3 size: 15 residues. Germline-derived CDR1 and CDR2 are SGHKS and YYEKEE (reference sequence). The DNA for the CDR3 is TGTGCCAGCAGCCGGTCTTGGACAGGAGGGACTGAAGCTTTCTTT. As protein: CASSRSWTGGTEAFF.

The chain has TRBV3-1 (or the pseudogene TRBV3-2) and TRBJ1-4, with 9 bases lining up with TRBD1. Germline CDR1 and CDR2: LGHDT and YNNKEL (reference sequence). The CDR3 runs to 14 residues. Trimming at V came to 4 bases and at J to 7 bases, leaving 4 bases not matched to a gene. The CDR3 reads CASSPGGQGEKLFF. The DNA of the CDR3 is TGTGCCAGCAGCCCCGGGGGACAGGGTGAAAAACTGTTTTTT.

The rearrangement links TRBV5-1 to TRBJ2-2, with 8 bases matching TRBD1. The V segment lost 4 bases and the J segment 2 bases; nucleotides outside the gene matches: 1. CDR1 and CDR2 (germline): SGHRS, YFSETQ. The CDR3 sequence is 14 residues long. CDR3 loop: CASSQGANTGELFF. For the CDR3, the DNA is TGCGCCAGCAGCCAGGGGGCCAACACCGGGGAGCTGTTTTTT.

This clone was seen a handful of times. The chain is built from TRBV20-1 and TRBJ2-1, with D uncertain. Germline V gives CDR1 DFQATT, CDR2 SNEGSKA (reference sequence). The CDR3 is 11 residues long. V was shortened by 3 bases and J by 6 bases, with 6 bases between the two germline ends. The CDR3 sequence is CSARFSNEQFF. The DNA of the CDR3 is TGCAGTGCTAGGTTCTCCAATGAGCAGTTCTTC.

The chain combines TRBV7-8 with TRBJ1-6; TRBD1 matches at 9 bases. Germline V lookup: CDR1 SGHVS, CDR2 FQNEAQ. With 5 bases clipped from V and 4 bases from J, the junction kept 3 bases outside the gene matches. CDR3 length equals 15 residues. CDR3 sequence reads: CASSVQGAYNSPLHF. In DNA, the CDR3 is TGTGCCAGCAGCGTACAGGGGGCTTATAATTCACCCCTCCACTTT.

A single count supports this clone. The chain carries TRBV7-6 and TRBJ2-1; TRBD2 aligns across 7 bases. Trimming cost V 3 bases and J 7 bases; bases outside gene matches: 9. The germline CDR1 and CDR2 sequences are SGHVS and FNYEAQ. The CDR3 consists of 15 residues. This chain's CDR3 is CASSLGLADTNEQFF. In nucleotides, the CDR3 is TGTGCCAGCAGCTTGGGCCTAGCGGACACTAATGAGCAGTTCTTC.

The V gene is TRBV5-1, the J gene TRBJ1-2, with D possibly matching TRBD1 (6 bases). This CDR3 has 13 amino acids. CDR1 and CDR2 (germline): SGHRS, YFSETQ. Trimming took 4 bases from V and 4 from J, leaving 11 bases between them. CDR3 coding DNA: TGCGCCAGCAGCCAGGGCAGGGGCTATGGCTACACCTTC. This translates into CASSQGRGYGYTF.

The chain carries TRBV2 and TRBJ1-5; D is possibly TRBD1 (6 bases). V was cut by 6 bases and J by 5 bases, with 14 bases left in between. CDR1 is SNHLY, CDR2 FYNNEI, per germline. This CDR3 comprises 14 residues. The CDR3 protein is CASRGTGNDQPQHF. The CDR3 DNA follows: TGTGCCAGCAGAGGCACAGGGAACGATCAGCCCCAGCATTTT.